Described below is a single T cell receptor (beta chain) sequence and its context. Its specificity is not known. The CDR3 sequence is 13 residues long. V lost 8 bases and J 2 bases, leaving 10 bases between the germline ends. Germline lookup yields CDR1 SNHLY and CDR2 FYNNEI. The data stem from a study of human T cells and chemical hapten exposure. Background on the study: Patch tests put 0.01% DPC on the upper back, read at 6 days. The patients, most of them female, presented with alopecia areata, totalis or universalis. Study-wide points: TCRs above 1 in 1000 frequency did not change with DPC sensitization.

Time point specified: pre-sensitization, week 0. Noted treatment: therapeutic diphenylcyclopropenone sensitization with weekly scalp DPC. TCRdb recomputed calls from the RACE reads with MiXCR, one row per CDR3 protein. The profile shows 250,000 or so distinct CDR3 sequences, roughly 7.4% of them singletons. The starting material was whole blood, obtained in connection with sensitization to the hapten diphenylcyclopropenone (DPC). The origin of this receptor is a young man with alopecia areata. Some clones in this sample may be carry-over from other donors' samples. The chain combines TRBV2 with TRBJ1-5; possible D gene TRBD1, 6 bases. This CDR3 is CASGAGGNQPQHF. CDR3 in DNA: TGTGCCAGCGGGGCAGGGGGCAATCAGCCCCAGCATTTT.